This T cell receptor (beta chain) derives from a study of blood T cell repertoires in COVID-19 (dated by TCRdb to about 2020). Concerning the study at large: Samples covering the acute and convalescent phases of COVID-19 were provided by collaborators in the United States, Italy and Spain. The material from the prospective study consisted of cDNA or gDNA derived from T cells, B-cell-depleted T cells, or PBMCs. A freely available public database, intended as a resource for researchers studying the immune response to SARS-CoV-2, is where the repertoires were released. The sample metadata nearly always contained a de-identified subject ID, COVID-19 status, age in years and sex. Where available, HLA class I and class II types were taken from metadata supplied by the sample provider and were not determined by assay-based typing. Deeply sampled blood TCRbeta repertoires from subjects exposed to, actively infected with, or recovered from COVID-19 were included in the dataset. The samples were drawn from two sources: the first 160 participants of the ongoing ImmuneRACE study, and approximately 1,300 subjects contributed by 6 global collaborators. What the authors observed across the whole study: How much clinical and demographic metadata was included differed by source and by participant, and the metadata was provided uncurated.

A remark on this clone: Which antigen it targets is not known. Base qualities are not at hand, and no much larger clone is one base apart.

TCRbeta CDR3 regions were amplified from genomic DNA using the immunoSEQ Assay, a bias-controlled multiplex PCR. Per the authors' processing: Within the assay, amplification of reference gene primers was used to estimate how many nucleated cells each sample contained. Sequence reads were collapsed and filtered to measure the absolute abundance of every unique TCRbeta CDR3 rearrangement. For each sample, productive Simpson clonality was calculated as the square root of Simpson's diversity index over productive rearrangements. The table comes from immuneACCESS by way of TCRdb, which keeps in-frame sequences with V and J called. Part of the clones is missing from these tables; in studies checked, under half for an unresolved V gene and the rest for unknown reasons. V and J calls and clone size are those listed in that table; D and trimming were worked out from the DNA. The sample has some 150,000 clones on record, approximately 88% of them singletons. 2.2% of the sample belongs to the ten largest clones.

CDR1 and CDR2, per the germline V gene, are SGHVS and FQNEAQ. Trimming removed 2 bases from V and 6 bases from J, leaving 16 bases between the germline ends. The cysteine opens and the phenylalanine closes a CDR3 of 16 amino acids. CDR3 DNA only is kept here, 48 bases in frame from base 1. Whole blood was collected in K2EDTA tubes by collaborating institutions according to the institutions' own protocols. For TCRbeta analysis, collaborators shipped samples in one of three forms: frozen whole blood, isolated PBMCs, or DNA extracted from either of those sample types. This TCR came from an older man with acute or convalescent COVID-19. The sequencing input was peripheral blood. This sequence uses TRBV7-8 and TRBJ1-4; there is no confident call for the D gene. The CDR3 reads CASSLPPFGGHEKLFF. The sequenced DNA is TGTGCCAGCAGCTTACCCCCGTTTGGAGGGCATGAAAAACTGTTTTTT.